A single sample is the source of the 15 T cell receptor beta chains below, sequenced in a study of vaccination and CD4 T cells after COVID-19 (dated by TCRdb to between 2022 and 2023). The antigens these receptors bind are not known. Library prep was done by PCR. Sequenced using an Illumina iSeq 100. DNA from cultured CD4+ T cells was subjected to TCR sequencing with the Oncomine TCR Beta short-read assay at the Johns Hopkins FTIC core. Through fastp at Q25 and MiXCR, TCRdb rebuilt clones from the public reads, retaining in-frame beta chains. When rows share a CDR3 protein, they turn into one entry using the most common DNA and genes. This sample has under 20,000 distinct CDR3 sequences in its table, and about four fifths of those were observed once. About 17% of the sample is held by the ten biggest clonotypes. The sample's treatment or condition label is to be understood as: approximately 9-day PBMC culture with coronavirus spike peptide pools or control peptides (ViraFEST assay).

The sample in question was CD4+ T cells from blood, cultured in vitro, obtained after SARS-CoV-2 vaccination. All receptors come from a human donor who received a COVID-19 vaccine.

The rearrangement links TRBV10-1 to TRBJ2-6; a possible D gene is TRBD1 (5 bases). V lost 7 bases and J 0 bases, leaving 7 bases between the germline ends. The CDR3 extends over 14 amino acids. CDR1 WNHNN and CDR2 SYGVQD come from the germline V gene (reference sequence). The CDR3 region has the DNA TGCGCCAGCATAAGGGGCTCTGGGGCCAACGTCCTGACTTTC. It specifies CASIRGSGANVLTF.

The chain carries TRBV6-1 and TRBJ2-7, with D possibly TRBD1 on 7 matching bases. Trimming shortened V by 3 bases and J by 2 bases, and 14 bases separated the two germline ends. CDR3 size: 15 residues. Germline V gene sequence: CDR1 MNHNS, CDR2 SASEGT. The CDR3 DNA reads as TGTGCCAGCAGTGATTACAGGGGAGGACCCTACGAGCAGTACTTC. Its protein is CASSDYRGGPYEQYF.

This chain joins TRBV30 and TRBJ2-7; D is unresolved. This CDR3 comprises 13 residues. The germline V gene encodes CDR1 GTSNPN and CDR2 SVGIG (reference sequence). V lost 2 bases and J 2 bases, leaving 10 bases between the germline ends. The CDR3 nucleotides read TGTGCCTGGAGTCGGAGTGGGCCCTACGAGCAGTACTTC. Translation: CAWSRSGPYEQYF.

This clonotype has only a few counts. V is TRBV5-5 and J is TRBJ2-2; tentatively, D is TRBD2 (6 bases). V lost 5 bases to trimming and J lost 0 bases, with 11 bases between them. The CDR3 is 15 residues long. CDR1 is SGHKS, CDR2 YYEKEE, per germline (reference sequence). The CDR3 here is CASSYGLSNTGELFF. The CDR3 DNA sequence: TGTGCCAGCAGTTACGGACTATCGAACACCGGGGAGCTGTTTTTT.

The chain employs TRBV19 and TRBJ1-3, with D possibly being TRBD1 (6 bases). The CDR3 contains 14 residues. V shed 6 bases and J shed 4 bases, with 13 bases lying between them. Germline CDR1 LNHDA, CDR2 SQIVND (reference sequence). CDR3 nucleotide sequence: TGTGCCAGTAGATCGACAGGAGGGGGAAACACCATATATTTT. Protein product: CASRSTGGGNTIYF.

The chain combines TRBV7-2 with TRBJ1-3, with D unresolved. CDR1 is SGHTA and CDR2 is FQGNSA in the germline V gene. With 1 base removed from V and 0 bases from J, the gap between germline ends came to 10 bases. CDR3 length: 16 residues. CDR3 loop: CASSLEGRSSGNTIYF. The CDR3 region has the DNA TGTGCCAGCAGCTTAGAAGGCAGGAGCTCTGGAAACACCATATATTTT. Combining the CDR3 with reference TRBV7-2 and TRBJ1-3 gives the whole variable domain GAGVSQSPSNKVTEKGKDVELRCDPISGHTALYWYRQSLGQGLEFLIYFQGNSAPDKSGLPSDRFSAERTGGSVSTLTIQRTQQEDSAVYLCASSLEGRSSGNTIYFGEGSWLTVV.

The CDR3 DNA sequence: TGTGCTAGTGGTTTGGGGGCCGGGACAGGTGATAACGAGCAGTACTTC. Translating it yields CASGLGAGTGDNEQYF. The rearrangement links TRBV12-5 to TRBJ2-7, with 8 bases aligning to TRBD1. Trimming cost V 1 base and J 5 bases; bases outside gene matches: 10. The CDR3 length is 16 residues. Per the germline V gene, CDR1 is LGHNT and CDR2 is FRNRAP.

The chain has TRBV6-1 and TRBJ1-1; 7 positions match TRBD1. This CDR3 is built from 14 residues. V lost 6 bases, J lost 7 bases, and 11 bases stayed unmatched. Per germline, CDR1 MNHNS and CDR2 SASEGT. CDR3 sequence (DNA): TGTGCCAGCAGCAGGACAGGTTCCGCTGATGAAGCTTTCTTT. This encodes CASSRTGSADEAFF.

The chain carries TRBV20-1 and TRBJ2-5; 13 bases are shared with TRBD2. Germline loops: CDR1 DFQATT, CDR2 SNEGSKA (reference sequence). The CDR3 has 18 residues. The V gene end was trimmed by 1 base and the J gene end by 1 base; junction bases not matched to a gene: 9. CDR3: CSARVRPRLAGGQETQYF. DNA of the CDR3: TGCAGTGCTAGAGTCCGGCCGAGACTAGCGGGGGGCCAAGAGACCCAGTACTTC.

The V call is TRBV7-2, the J call TRBJ2-1; D is uncertain. V was trimmed by 5 bases and J by 0 bases, leaving 11 bases between them. The length of the CDR3 is 15 residues. Germline-derived CDR1 and CDR2 are SGHTA and FQGNSA. The CDR3 region has the DNA TGTGCCAGCAGCCCGACCCCGTCCTCCTACAATGAGCAGTTCTTC. Translation gives CASSPTPSSYNEQFF.

J is TRBJ1-2 and V is TRBV5-1, with 9 bases identical to TRBD1. This CDR3 region has 14 residues. Germline CDR1 is SGHRS and CDR2 is YFSETQ. V was pared by 0 bases and J by 6 bases, with 3 bases of the junction left unmatched. The CDR3 spells CASSLEDRGDGYTF. CDR3 DNA sequence: TGCGCCAGCAGCTTGGAGGACAGGGGCGATGGCTACACCTTC.

The chain uses TRBV20-1 and TRBJ1-6, with 7 bases that match TRBD1. Trimming at V came to 5 bases and at J to 7 bases, leaving 11 bases not matched to a gene. The CDR3 is made up of 15 amino acids. From germline, CDR1 is DFQATT and CDR2 SNEGSKA (reference sequence). The CDR3 spells CSARSMGQSNSPLHF. The CDR3 nucleotides read TGCAGTGCTCGCAGTATGGGACAGTCGAATTCACCCCTCCACTTT.

The chain links TRBV20-1 to TRBJ1-3; D gene uncertain. Germline V gives CDR1 DFQATT, CDR2 SNEGSKA (reference sequence). With 3 bases removed from V and 8 bases from J, the gap between germline ends came to 11 bases. This CDR3 is 12 amino acids long. CDR3 sequence reads: CSASRVLDTIYF. The DNA of the CDR3 is TGCAGTGCTAGTAGGGTTCTGGACACCATATATTTT.

The chain couples TRBV19 to TRBJ1-5; the match to TRBD1 covers 10 bases. In germline, CDR1 is LNHDA, CDR2 SQIVND (reference sequence). After removal of 4 bases from V and 2 bases from J, the junction contained 8 bases not matched to a gene. This CDR3 contains 17 residues. The CDR3 DNA follows: TGTGCCAGTAGTACAAAAACCGGGACAGGGGGCAATCAGCCCCAGCATTTT. Its protein product is CASSTKTGTGGNQPQHF.

The genes are TRBV15 and TRBJ2-2; no clear D gene. CDR3 length equals 13 residues. Germline values: CDR1 LNHNV, CDR2 YYDKDF (reference sequence). V lost 3 bases and J 5 bases, leaving 7 bases between the germline ends. CDR3 sequence reads: CATSRDGTGELFF. The CDR3 bases are TGTGCCACCAGCAGGGACGGAACCGGGGAGCTGTTTTTT. Supplemented by reference TRBV15 and TRBJ2-2, the full variable domain reads DAMVIQNPRYQVTQFGKPVTLSCSQTLNHNVMYWYQQKSSQAPKLLFHYYDKDFNNEADTPDNFQSRRPNTSFCFLDIRSPGLGDTAMYLCATSRDGTGELFFGEGSRLTVL.